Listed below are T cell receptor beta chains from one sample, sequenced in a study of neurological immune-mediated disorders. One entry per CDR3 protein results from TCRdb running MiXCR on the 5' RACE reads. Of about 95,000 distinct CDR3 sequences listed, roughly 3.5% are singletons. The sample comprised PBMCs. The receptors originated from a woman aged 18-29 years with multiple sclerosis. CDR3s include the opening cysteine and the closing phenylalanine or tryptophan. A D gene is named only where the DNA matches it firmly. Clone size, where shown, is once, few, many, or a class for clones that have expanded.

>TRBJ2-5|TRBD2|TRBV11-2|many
TGTGCCAGCAGCCCAGGGACTAGCGGGGGTTCTGGAGAGACCCAGTACTTC
CASSPGTSGGSGETQYF
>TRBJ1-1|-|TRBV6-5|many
TGTGCCAGCAGTGAACAGGGTGCCCGCATGAACACTGAAGCTTTCTTT
CASSEQGARMNTEAFF
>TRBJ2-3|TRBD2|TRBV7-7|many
TGTGCCAGCAGCCCGGGACTAGCGGGGGCGGAAGATACGCAGTATTTT
CASSPGLAGAEDTQYF
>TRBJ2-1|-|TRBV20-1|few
TGCAGTGCTCGTTCCCAGGGGGGGAGGGATGAGCAGTTCTTC
CSARSQGGRDEQFF
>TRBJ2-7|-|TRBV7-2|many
TGTGCCAGCAGCCCCCAGGAGTGGGGTGGCGAGCAGTACTTC
CASSPQEWGGEQYF
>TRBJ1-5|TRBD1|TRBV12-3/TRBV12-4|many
TGTGCCAGCAGTCCCGGGACAGGGCAAGCCAGGCAGCCCCAGCATTTT
CASSPGTGQARQPQHF
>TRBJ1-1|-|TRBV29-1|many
TGCAGCGTGAAGCCACATTTCACTGAAGCTTTCTTT
CSVKPHFTEAFF
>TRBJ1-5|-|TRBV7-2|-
TGTGCCAGCAGCTCGAAGACAGTTTCCAATAAGACCCAGAATTTT
CASSSKTVSNKTQNF
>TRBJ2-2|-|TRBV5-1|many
TGCGCCAGCAGACCTCCCAACACCGGGGAGCTGTTTTTT
CASRPPNTGELFF
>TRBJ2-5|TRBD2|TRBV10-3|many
TGTGCCATCAGCTCCGGGACTAACTCAGAGACCCAGTACTTC
CAISSGTNSETQYF
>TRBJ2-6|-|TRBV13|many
TGTGCCAGCAGCTGGAGGGGATCCGGCTCTGGGGCCAACGTCCTGACTTTC
CASSWRGSGSGANVLTF
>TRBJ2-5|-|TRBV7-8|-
TGTGCCAGCAGGGAAAGTACAGGGCCCCAAGAGACCCAGTACTTC
CASRESTGPQETQYF
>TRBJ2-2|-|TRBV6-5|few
TGTGCCACCCTCCGGGGGTTTAACACCGGGGAGCTGTTTTTT
CATLRGFNTGELFF